The rows below give T cell receptor beta chains drawn from one sample of a study of blood T cell repertoires in COVID-19. TCRdb's copy holds only in-frame clones and misses some; the assay was immunoSEQ multiplex PCR. Altogether about 150,000 clones are present, roughly 88% being singletons, with the ten largest covering about 8%. Sequencing was performed on peripheral blood. Receptors were obtained from a woman aged 60-75 years with COVID-19, enrolled during active disease. The CDR3 runs from the conserved cysteine through the conserved F or W. D genes are given only for firm matches. Size tells how often a clone was seen (once, few, many) or the class of an expanded clone, and some rows leave it out.

>-|-|TRBJ2-1|TRBV14
TGTGCCAGCAGCCAAGGGCAGCGGATTGCCCGGGGGAATGAGCAGTTCTTC
CASSQGQRIARGNEQFF
>few|TRBD1|TRBJ1-2|TRBV6-5
TGTGCCAGCAGTACCGGGACAGGGTTTGGCTACACCTTC
CASSTGTGFGYTF
>few|TRBD2|TRBJ2-5|TRBV10-3
TGTGCCATCAGTGACGAAGGAGCGGGGGGAGAGACCCAGTACTTC
CAISDEGAGGETQYF
>-|-|TRBJ1-5|TRBV7-2
TGTGCCAGCAGCCAGCGACAGAATGCTGAGCCCCAGCATTTT
CASSQRQNAEPQHF
>-|TRBD2|TRBJ2-4|TRBV11-2
TGTGCCAGCAGCTTAGCCCACGGGGGGGCCAAAAACATTCAGTACTTC
CASSLAHGGAKNIQYF
>-|TRBD1|TRBJ1-5|TRBV2
TGTGCCAGCAGTAGGGACAGGGAGGGCGGCAATCAGCCCCAGCATTTT
CASSRDREGGNQPQHF
>-|TRBD1|TRBJ1-2|TRBV4-3
TGCGCCAGCAGCCATGCATCCCCGGGGACAGGGGTAGGCTACACCTTC
CASSHASPGTGVGYTF
>-|-|TRBJ2-1|TRBV19
TGTGCCAGTAGTATCGGGTATAACAATGAGCAGTTCTTC
CASSIGYNNEQFF
>few|-|TRBJ2-5|TRBV21-1
TGTGCCAGCATACACGGGACACCCCAAGAGACCCAGTACTTC
CASIHGTPQETQYF
>-|-|TRBJ2-2|TRBV3-1/TRBV3-2
TGTGCCAGCAGCCAAGGAACAGGGGAGCTGTTTTTT
CASSQGTGELFF
>once|-|TRBJ1-1|TRBV7-9
TGTGCCAGCAGTTTGGGACTCGACACTGAAGCTTTCTTT
CASSLGLDTEAFF
>-|-|TRBJ1-4|TRBV7-2
TGTGCCAGCAGCTTAGCGCTTAGCGAAAAACTGTTTTTT
CASSLALSEKLFF
>-|TRBD2|TRBJ2-3|TRBV6-5
TGTGCCAGCAGTCTAGCGGGGAACACAGATACGCAGTATTTT
CASSLAGNTDTQYF
>once|-|TRBJ1-5|TRBV5-6
TGTGCCAGCAGCTTCGGGGTCCGATATAGCAATCAGCCCCAGCATTTT
CASSFGVRYSNQPQHF
>-|-|TRBJ2-6|TRBV4-1
TGCGCCAGCAGCCAAGATTCTCCAACAGTCTCTGGGGCCAACGTCCTGACTTTC
CASSQDSPTVSGANVLTF
>-|-|TRBJ2-7|TRBV19
TGTGCCAGTAGTTCTCGGGTCGGATGGGTCGAGCAGTACTTC
CASSSRVGWVEQYF
>once|TRBD1|TRBJ1-4|TRBV9
TGTGCCAGCAGCAGCGTGGGACAGGGAAATGAAAAACTGTTTTTT
CASSSVGQGNEKLFF
>few|-|TRBJ1-5|TRBV2
TGTGCCAGCAACAGAGGGGCAGCGGGTGAGCCCCAGCATTTT
CASNRGAAGEPQHF
>-|-|TRBJ1-5|TRBV10-1
TGCGCCAGGGCAGGATATCAGCCCCAGCATTTT
CARAGYQPQHF
>-|TRBD1|TRBJ2-1|TRBV5-1
TGCGCCAGCAGCTGGAGGACAGGGAACAATGAGCAGTTCTTC
CASSWRTGNNEQFF
>-|TRBD2|TRBJ2-2|TRBV7-6
TGTGCCAGCAGCTTAAGTGGCGGGGGACGGTTCACCGGGGAGCTGTTTTTT
CASSLSGGGRFTGELFF
>-|TRBD2|TRBJ2-3|TRBV11-2
TGTGCCAGCAGCCCGGCGGGGGTCGTCACAGATACGCAGTATTTT
CASSPAGVVTDTQYF
>few|-|TRBJ2-2|TRBV5-4
TGTGCCAGCAGATCTGGAGGGACGAACACCGGGGAGCTGTTTTTT
CASRSGGTNTGELFF
>-|TRBD2|TRBJ2-3|TRBV5-4
TGTGCCAGCAGCAGGGCTAGCGGGCGGAGCACAGATACGCAGTATTTT
CASSRASGRSTDTQYF
>-|-|TRBJ1-5|TRBV19
TGTGCCAGTAGTAGGCACCGGGACACCATCCAGCCCCAGCATTTT
CASSRHRDTIQPQHF
>-|TRBD1|TRBJ2-3|TRBV3-1/TRBV3-2
TGTGCCAGCAGCCGAAGGGACAGGGGGGATACGCAGTATTTT
CASSRRDRGDTQYF
>-|-|TRBJ2-3|TRBV6-5
TGTGCCAGCGGGACTGGCGGGACAGTCACAGATACGCAGTATTTT
CASGTGGTVTDTQYF
>-|-|TRBJ1-1|TRBV7-9
TGTGCCAGCAGCTTAGGACAGGTGAACACTGAAGCTTTCTTT
CASSLGQVNTEAFF
>-|-|TRBJ1-5|TRBV9
TGTGCCAGCAGCGTACAGGGGTTGAGCAATCAGCCCCAGCATTTT
CASSVQGLSNQPQHF
>-|-|TRBJ1-6|TRBV3-1/TRBV3-2
TGTGCCAGCAGCCAACCCAAGACTCGCAAACTCAATTCACCCCTCCACTTT
CASSQPKTRKLNSPLHF
>-|TRBD1|TRBJ2-2|TRBV25-1
TGTGCCAGCAGTCGGGACAGGTACACCGGGGAGCTGTTTTTT
CASSRDRYTGELFF
>-|-|TRBJ1-6|TRBV6-4
TGTGCCAGCAGTGACTCGGAGGGTGCCCTCCACTTT
CASSDSEGALHF
>-|-|TRBJ1-2|TRBV3-1/TRBV3-2
TGTGCCAGCAGCCAAAGAAACAGGTTTAACTATGGCTACACCTTC
CASSQRNRFNYGYTF
>-|-|TRBJ2-3|TRBV7-9
TGTGCCAGCAGCTTAGCGGGGGCAGGGTGGGCAGATACGCAGTATTTT
CASSLAGAGWADTQYF
>-|TRBD2|TRBJ2-1|TRBV6-5
TGTGCCAGCAGTTACGCTAGCGGGGACTACAATGAGCAGTTCTTC
CASSYASGDYNEQFF
>few|TRBD2|TRBJ2-1|TRBV11-1
TGTGCCAGCAGCTCTCGGCGACTAGCGGGGGGGGAGCAGTTCTTC
CASSSRRLAGGEQFF
>-|-|TRBJ1-1|TRBV29-1
TGCAGCAGCAGGGGTCAATGGGACACTGAAGCTTTCTTT
CSSRGQWDTEAFF
>-|-|TRBJ1-1|TRBV6-6
TGTGCCAGCAGCCCGCGGGTTAACACTGAAGCTTTCTTT
CASSPRVNTEAFF
>-|-|TRBJ1-1|TRBV29-1
TGCAGCGTTGACCCCCGAGAGCAGAACACTGAAGCTTTCTTT
CSVDPREQNTEAFF
>once|-|TRBJ1-1|TRBV6-6
TGTGCCAGCAGCCTAGTCGATCTGGGGCCCACTGAAGCTTTCTTT
CASSLVDLGPTEAFF
>-|TRBD2|TRBJ2-5|TRBV7-2
TGTGCCAGCAGCTTAGGGCGGGGGCAAGAGACCCAGTACTTC
CASSLGRGQETQYF
>-|TRBD1|TRBJ1-3|TRBV7-9
TGTGCCAGCAGCTCTCCGGGACAGCTTCGCTCTGGAAACACCATATATTTT
CASSSPGQLRSGNTIYF
>-|TRBD1|TRBJ2-2|TRBV11-3
TGTGCCAGCAGCCCCCAGGGACAGTTACCCACCGGGGAGCTGTTTTTT
CASSPQGQLPTGELFF
>-|TRBD2|TRBJ2-3|TRBV24-1
TGTGCCACCAGTGACCCTAGCGGGGGTGGAGATACGCAGTATTTT
CATSDPSGGGDTQYF
>-|-|TRBJ2-4|TRBV5-1
TGCGCCAGCAGCCCGGATACTAAAACCAGGGGCTATCTGGACTTC
CASSPDTKTRGYLDF